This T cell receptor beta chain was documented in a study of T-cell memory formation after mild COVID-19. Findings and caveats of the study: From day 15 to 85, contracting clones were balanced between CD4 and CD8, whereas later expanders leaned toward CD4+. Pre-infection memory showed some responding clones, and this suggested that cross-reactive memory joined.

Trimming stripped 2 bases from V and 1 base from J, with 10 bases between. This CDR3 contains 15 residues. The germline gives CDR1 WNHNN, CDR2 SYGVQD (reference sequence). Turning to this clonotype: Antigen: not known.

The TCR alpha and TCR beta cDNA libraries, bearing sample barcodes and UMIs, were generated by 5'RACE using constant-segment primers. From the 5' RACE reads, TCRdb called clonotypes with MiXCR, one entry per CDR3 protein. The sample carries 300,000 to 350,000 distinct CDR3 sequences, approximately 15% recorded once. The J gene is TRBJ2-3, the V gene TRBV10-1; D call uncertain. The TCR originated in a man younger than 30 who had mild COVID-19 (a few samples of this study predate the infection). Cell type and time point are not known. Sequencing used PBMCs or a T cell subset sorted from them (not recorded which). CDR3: CASSEAGHGTDTQYF. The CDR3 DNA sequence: TGCGCCAGCAGTGAGGCAGGCCATGGCACAGATACGCAGTATTTT.